This T cell receptor (beta chain) was found in a study of blood T cell repertoires in COVID-19. Across the study: There were acute and convalescent COVID-19 samples, and they came from the United States, Italy and Spain. Nucleic acid was either cDNA or gDNA, and it came from T cells, B-cell-depleted T cells, or PBMCs.

This CDR3 has 15 amino acids. From germline, CDR1 is LGHDT and CDR2 YNNKEL (reference sequence). Trimming removed 8 bases from V and 3 bases from J; junction bases left unmatched: 10. Authors' data handling: Reference gene primers were amplified, and this amplification served to estimate nucleated cell counts. Assay used: immunoSEQ multiplex PCR; TCRdb lists only in-frame clones, some missing. V and J calls and clone size are those listed in that table; D and trimming were worked out from the DNA. This sample has roughly 250,000 clones; about nine tenths occur once, and the top ten carry approximately 7.6%.

The V gene is TRBV3-1 (or the pseudogene TRBV3-2), the J gene TRBJ2-1, with 7 positions matching TRBD1. This TCR derives from a man aged 55 to 70 who had recovered from COVID-19. The sample comprised peripheral blood. CDR3 DNA: TGTGCCAGCGGGAAACAGGGGCCGAGCTACAATGAGCAGTTCTTC. This gives the protein CASGKQGPSYNEQFF.